This TCR beta chain was documented in a study of OX40 agonist ivuxolimab in advanced cancers. Autoimmune disease history or systemic immunosuppression disqualified patients. The CDR3 sequence is 16 residues long. CDR1 and CDR2 from the germline V gene are KGHSH and LQKENI. Deletions cut 5 bases from V and 0 bases from J, with 16 bases between. Some clones are missing from TCRdb's copy, which holds only in-frame ones; the method was immunoSEQ multiplex PCR. Among 50,000 to 55,000 clones listed, around 87% were seen once. The origin of this receptor is an adult with an advanced solid tumor such as melanoma, head and neck, liver or kidney cancer. The specimen was CD4+ or CD8+ T cells sorted from blood, collected in a trial of the OX40 agonist ivuxolimab. The V call is TRBV18, the J call TRBJ1-1; D possibly corresponds to TRBD1 (6 bases). The CDR3 spells CASSSPQGRLNTEAFF. The CDR3 DNA reads as TGTGCCAGCTCATCCCCACAGGGCCGGTTGAACACTGAAGCTTTCTTT.